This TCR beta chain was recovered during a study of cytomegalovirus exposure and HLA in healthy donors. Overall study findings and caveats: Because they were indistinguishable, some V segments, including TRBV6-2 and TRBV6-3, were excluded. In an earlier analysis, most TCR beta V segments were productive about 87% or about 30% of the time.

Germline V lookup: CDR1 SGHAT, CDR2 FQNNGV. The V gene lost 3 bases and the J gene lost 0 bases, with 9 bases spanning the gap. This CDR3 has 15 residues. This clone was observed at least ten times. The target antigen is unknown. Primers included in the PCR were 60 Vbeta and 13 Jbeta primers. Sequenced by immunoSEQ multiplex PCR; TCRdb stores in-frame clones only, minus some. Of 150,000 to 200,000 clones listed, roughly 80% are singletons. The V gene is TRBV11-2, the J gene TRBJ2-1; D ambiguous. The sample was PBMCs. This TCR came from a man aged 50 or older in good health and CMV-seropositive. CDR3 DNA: TGTGCCAGCAGCTTGGAGTGGAGCTCCTACAATGAGCAGTTCTTC. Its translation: CASSLEWSSYNEQFF.